A selection of T cell receptor beta chains follows, all from one sample in a study of a mutant IDH1 vaccine in newly diagnosed glioma. These receptors' targets are unknown. TCRdb's copy holds only in-frame clones and misses some; the assay was immunoSEQ multiplex PCR. The data contain around 51,000 clones, around 78% of them singletons. The sequencing used PBMCs, collected from a glioma patient whose treatment included an IDH1 peptide vaccine. The receptors here all came from a woman between 40 and 50 years old with glioma. CDR3s include the opening cysteine and the closing phenylalanine or tryptophan. A D gene is named only where the DNA matches it firmly. The listing skips clone size in some rows; elsewhere it reads once, few, many or a size class.

cdr3_nt cdr3_aa clone_size v_call cdr3_length j_call d_call
TGTGCCTGGGCCGGGACAGGTAACAATCAGCCCCAGCATTTT CAWAGTGNNQPQHF few TRBV30 14 TRBJ1-5 TRBD1
TGTGCCAGCAGTTTAAGACGTTTAAATCAGCCCCAGCATTTT CASSLRRLNQPQHF - TRBV28 14 TRBJ1-5 -
TGTGCCAGCAAGCTTCTAGCGGGGGCCTCCGAGCAGTACTTC CASKLLAGASEQYF - TRBV6-6 14 TRBJ2-7 TRBD2
TGTGCCTGGAGTGTACCGGGGATGAACACTGAAGCTTTCTTT CAWSVPGMNTEAFF - TRBV30 14 TRBJ1-1 -
TGTGCCAGCAGCTGGAAACAGGTAACGGCCCAGCATTTT CASSWKQVTAQHF few TRBV5-6 13 TRBJ1-5 -
TGTGCCAGTAGTCCAGGCGCCTGGGGGACCGGGGAGCTGTTTTTT CASSPGAWGTGELFF - TRBV19 15 TRBJ2-2 -
TGTGCCAGCAGATCCCAGGGCGCCCCCACCGGGGAGCTGTTTTTT CASRSQGAPTGELFF - TRBV27 15 TRBJ2-2 -
TGTGCCAGCAGCCAGGGGACCTACGAGCAGTACTTC CASSQGTYEQYF - TRBV6-8 12 TRBJ2-7 -
TGTGCCAGCAGCTTAACTACCCCAGGGGTCTCCTACGAGCAGTACTTC CASSLTTPGVSYEQYF - TRBV7-2 16 TRBJ2-7 -
TGTGCCAGCAGCCTAATGCCTGACATCAGACATGGCTACACCTTC CASSLMPDIRHGYTF - TRBV7-9 15 TRBJ1-2 -
TGCGCCAGCAGTGAGCCAGCAGCCGGGGAGCTGTTTTTT CASSEPAAGELFF - TRBV10-1 13 TRBJ2-2 -
TGTGCCAGCAGCTTGGGGGCCAGGGTCGACGAGCAGTACTTC CASSLGARVDEQYF - TRBV5-6 14 TRBJ2-7 -
TGTGCCACCGCAGGGTCAGGAAACACCATATATTTT CATAGSGNTIYF - TRBV2 12 TRBJ1-3 -
TGTGCCAGCCTTGGGAATACGCAGTATTTT CASLGNTQYF - TRBV2 10 TRBJ2-3 -
TGCGCCAGCAGCTTGGAGGGGGCCCTCCCCTACGAGCAGTACTTC CASSLEGALPYEQYF - TRBV5-1 15 TRBJ2-7 TRBD1
TGTGCCAGCAGCTTGGAGGGTATCCGCACAGATACGCAGTATTTT CASSLEGIRTDTQYF - TRBV5-4 15 TRBJ2-3 -
TGTGCCAGCAGCTCACCGGGCCAGCGGGGGGGGAGTGAGGATACGCAGTATTTT CASSSPGQRGGSEDTQYF - TRBV11-2 18 TRBJ2-3 TRBD2
TGTGCCATCAGTGAGTCGGGGGGCCGTACTGAAGCTTTCTTT CAISESGGRTEAFF - TRBV10-3 14 TRBJ1-1 -
TGTGCCAGTAGTATTCAGGGCGGCAATCAGCCCCAGCATTTT CASSIQGGNQPQHF - TRBV19 14 TRBJ1-5 -
TGTGCCAGTAGTAAGGGCGGGACCCAGGAGACCCAGTACTTC CASSKGGTQETQYF - TRBV19 14 TRBJ2-5 -
TGTGCCAGCAGCGTAGGGGGGACTAGCGACTACGAGCAGTACTTC CASSVGGTSDYEQYF - TRBV9 15 TRBJ2-7 TRBD2
TGTGCCAGCAGCTTGGGGGGGAGAGACAGGCATCAGCCCCAGCATTTT CASSLGGRDRHQPQHF few TRBV5-6 16 TRBJ1-5 -
TGCAGCGCCCGACGAGAGAGCGAGCAGTACTTC CSARRESEQYF - TRBV29-1 11 TRBJ2-7 -
TGCGCCAGCAGCCCAGACAGTAATTCACCCCTCCACTTT CASSPDSNSPLHF - TRBV5-1 13 TRBJ1-6 -
TGTGCCACCAGCAGAGGGGGCGGGGCCTCCTACGAGCAGTACTTC CATSRGGGASYEQYF - TRBV15 15 TRBJ2-7 -
TGCAGCCTAACCGGGACAGGTACCTCCTACGAGCAGTACTTC CSLTGTGTSYEQYF - TRBV29-1 14 TRBJ2-7 TRBD1
TGTGCCAGCAGTGCCAGCCCGAACACTGAAGCTTTCTTT CASSASPNTEAFF few TRBV6-5 13 TRBJ1-1 -
TGCGCCAGCAGCTTGGGCGGAGGGCTCTACGAGCAGTACTTC CASSLGGGLYEQYF - TRBV5-1 14 TRBJ2-7 -
TGTGCCAGCAACTACCGGGACACCCTCTACGAGCAGTACTTC CASNYRDTLYEQYF - TRBV2 14 TRBJ2-7 -
TGTGCCAGCATAGACACAGGTGTTGAACAGCCCCAGCATTTT CASIDTGVEQPQHF once TRBV6-6 14 TRBJ1-5 -
TGTGCCAGCGGCCGACACGGGCTGAGGGAGACCCAGTACTTC CASGRHGLRETQYF - TRBV27 14 TRBJ2-5 -
TGTGCTACTACTCCGGGGACAGGGGTGCACTTC CATTPGTGVHF - TRBV12-5 11 TRBJ2-7 TRBD1
TGCGCCAGCAGCCGTCCGGGACAGGGTGGAAATGAGCAGTTCTTC CASSRPGQGGNEQFF - TRBV5-1 15 TRBJ2-1 TRBD1
TGTGCCATCAGTGAGTCCGGACCGACACCCCTCCACTTT CAISESGPTPLHF - TRBV10-3 13 TRBJ1-6 -
TGTGCCAGCAGCTCCCTTCGAGGCGTTGCGAACTTC CASSSLRGVANF - TRBV7-8 12 TRBJ2-5 -
TGCGCCAGCAGCTTGGAGGGCTACGAGCAGTACTTC CASSLEGYEQYF - TRBV5-1 12 TRBJ2-7 -
TGTGCCAGTAGTACTCTGGGACCGGACTCTGGAAACACCATATATTTT CASSTLGPDSGNTIYF - TRBV19 16 TRBJ1-3 -
TGTGCCAGCAGCGTCGGAGCGGGGGCCTCTGGCACAGATACGCAGTATTTT CASSVGAGASGTDTQYF once TRBV9 17 TRBJ2-3 TRBD2
TGTGCCAGCACCTCCCCATCAGGGACAGGGGACCGCGAGCAGTACTTC CASTSPSGTGDREQYF - TRBV7-9 16 TRBJ2-7 TRBD1
TGTGCCATCCAATCTGCAGGCCCCAAAAACATTCAGTACTTC CAIQSAGPKNIQYF - TRBV5-4 14 TRBJ2-4 -
TGCGCCAGCAGCCAAGCGGGGGGGCAGGAGACCCAGTACTTC CASSQAGGQETQYF few TRBV4-1 14 TRBJ2-5 TRBD2
TGTGCCTTAAATTCGGGACTAGCGTTATCCTCCTACAATGAGCAGTTCTTC CALNSGLALSSYNEQFF - TRBV30 17 TRBJ2-1 TRBD2
TGTGCCAGCTCACTGGGACTAGGCTTGGATGAGCAGTTCTTC CASSLGLGLDEQFF - TRBV18 14 TRBJ2-1 TRBD2
TGTGCCGCGGGGGGGGGAAATCAGCCCCAGCATTTT CAAGGGNQPQHF - TRBV6-1 12 TRBJ1-5 -
TGCGCCAGCAGCTTGGGGGGCTTACCGTATGAGGGAGCTAACTATGGCTACACCTTC CASSLGGLPYEGANYGYTF - TRBV5-1 19 TRBJ1-2 -
TGTGCCAGCAGCTGGGGGCCGAGCTCCTACGAGCAGTACTTC CASSWGPSSYEQYF once TRBV11-2 14 TRBJ2-7 -
TGCGCCAGCAGCTTGGAGGGATCTCCCCCGAGCTACACCTTC CASSLEGSPPSYTF - TRBV5-1 14 TRBJ1-2 -
TGCGCCAGCAGCCAAGATTCTAGCGGGGGGGCTACCTACGAGCAGTACTTC CASSQDSSGGATYEQYF - TRBV4-3 17 TRBJ2-7 TRBD2
TGTGCCAGCTTCACAGGAATCGGCGGGGCTTTCTTT CASFTGIGGAFF - TRBV6-5 12 TRBJ1-1 -
TGTGCCAGTAGTAGGGACAGGTTCGGCGAGCAGTACTTC CASSRDRFGEQYF - TRBV19 13 TRBJ2-7 TRBD1
TGCGCCAGCAGCGTCCCCCAGGGGGCGCCTGAAAAACTGTTTTTT CASSVPQGAPEKLFF - TRBV5-1 15 TRBJ1-4 TRBD1
TGTGCCAGCAGCCAAGGGCAATTTCGGGCTCAGCAGTACTTC CASSQGQFRAQQYF - TRBV14 14 TRBJ2-7 -
TGCGCCAGCAGCTTGGCGCCAGGGGGGGCCTACGAGCAGTACTTC CASSLAPGGAYEQYF - TRBV5-1 15 TRBJ2-7 -